This T cell receptor beta chain came from a study of cytomegalovirus exposure and HLA in healthy donors. Study-level findings and limits: It was only CMV serostatus that was available as immune exposure information.

There are 13 residues in the CDR3. Per the germline V gene, CDR1 is MDHEN and CDR2 is SYDVKM. V lost 5 bases, J lost 4 bases, and 11 bases lay in between. This clone was found a few times. The antigen is unknown. PCR primers comprised 60 Vbeta and 13 Jbeta primers. In the authors' workflow: Approximately 12 million of the roughly 77 million unique TCR beta chains counted in a later analysis were shared. The repertoire was sequenced with immunoSEQ multiplex PCR; TCRdb's copy has only in-frame clones and lacks some. V and J calls and clone size follow that table, whereas D and trimming were derived from the DNA. This table holds 90,000 to 150,000 clones, around three quarters found once.

J is TRBJ1-1 and V is TRBV28, with D possibly TRBD1 on 6 matching bases. Sample: PBMCs. The TCR was taken from a woman under 40 in good health and CMV-seropositive. CDR3 amino acids: CASSLQGGTEAFF. The DNA of the CDR3 is TGTGCCAGCAGTCTACAGGGTGGCACTGAAGCTTTCTTT.